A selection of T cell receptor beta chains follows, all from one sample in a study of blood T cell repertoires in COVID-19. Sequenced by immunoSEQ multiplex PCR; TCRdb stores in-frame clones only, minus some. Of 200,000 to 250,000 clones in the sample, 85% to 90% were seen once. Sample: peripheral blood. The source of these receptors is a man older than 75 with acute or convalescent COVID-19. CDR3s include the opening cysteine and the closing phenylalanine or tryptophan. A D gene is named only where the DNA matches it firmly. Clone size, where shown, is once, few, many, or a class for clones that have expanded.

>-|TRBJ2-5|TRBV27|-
TGTGCCAGCAGTTTATCCGCAGCGAGGGAGACCCAGTACTTC
CASSLSAARETQYF
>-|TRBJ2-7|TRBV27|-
TGTGCCAGCAGTCGCCGGGGGGCCGCGGCCTCCGAGCAGTACTTC
CASSRRGAAASEQYF
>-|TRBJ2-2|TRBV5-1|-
TGCGCCAGCAGCCCTCTCGGACAGAACACCGGGGAGCTGTTTTTT
CASSPLGQNTGELFF
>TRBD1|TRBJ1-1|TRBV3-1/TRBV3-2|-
TGTGCCAGCAGCCAAGCTCTCTGGGACAGGGGGTACACTGAAGCTTTCTTT
CASSQALWDRGYTEAFF
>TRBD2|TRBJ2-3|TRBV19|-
TGTGCCAGTAGTAAGGATGGGACTAGGGGTACGCAGTATTTT
CASSKDGTRGTQYF
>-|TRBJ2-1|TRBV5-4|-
TGTGCCAGCAGCTTGGGCGGGGGACAATACAATGAGCAGTTCTTC
CASSLGGGQYNEQFF
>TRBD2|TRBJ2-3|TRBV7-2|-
TGTGCCAGCAGCGGGGAGGGACTAGCGGGAGGAGATACGCAGTATTTT
CASSGEGLAGGDTQYF
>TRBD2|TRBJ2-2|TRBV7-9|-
TGTGCCAGCAGTATGACTAGCGGGAGAGTAGGCACCGGGGAGCTGTTTTTT
CASSMTSGRVGTGELFF
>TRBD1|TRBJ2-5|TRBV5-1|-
TGCGCCAGCAGCTTATACAGGGGTATCGTGGAGACCCAGTACTTC
CASSLYRGIVETQYF
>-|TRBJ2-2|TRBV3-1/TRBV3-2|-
TGTGCCAGCAGCCAAGCCGGGGGAGCGAACACCGGGGAGCTGTTTTTT
CASSQAGGANTGELFF
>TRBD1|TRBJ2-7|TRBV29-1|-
TGCAGCGTAGGAGAAACAGGGGGCCGTGAGCAGTACTTC
CSVGETGGREQYF
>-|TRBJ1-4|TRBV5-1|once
TGCGCCAGCAGCCGTTCAGAAAATGAAAAACTGTTTTTT
CASSRSENEKLFF
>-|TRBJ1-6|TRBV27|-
TGTGCCAGCAGCATGGAAGGGGGTGACCGTAGCTCCTATAATTCACCCCTCCACTTT
CASSMEGGDRSSYNSPLHF
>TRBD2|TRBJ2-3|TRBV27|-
TGTGCCAGCAGTTCACTCCTAGCGGGGGGCACAGATACGCAGTATTTT
CASSSLLAGGTDTQYF
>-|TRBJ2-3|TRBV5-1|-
TGCGCCAGCAGCCGGACCCCCAGGGTCGCAACAACAAGCACAGATACGCAGTATTTT
CASSRTPRVATTSTDTQYF
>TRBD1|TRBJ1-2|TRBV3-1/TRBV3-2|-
TGTGCCAGCAGCCGAACTGGGACAGGGGTCTATGGCTACACCTTC
CASSRTGTGVYGYTF
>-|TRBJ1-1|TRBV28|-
TGTGCCAGCAGTTTACCAGGGAACACTGAAGCTTTCTTT
CASSLPGNTEAFF
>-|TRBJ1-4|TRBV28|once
TGTGCCAGCAGGACTAGGGATTGGTCCCACGAAAAACTGTTTTTT
CASRTRDWSHEKLFF
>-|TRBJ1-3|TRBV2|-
TGTGCCAGCAGTGATCGGAGGGGAAATTCTGGAAACACCATATATTTT
CASSDRRGNSGNTIYF
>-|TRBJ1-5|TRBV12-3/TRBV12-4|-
TGTGCCAGCAGTCCAGGGCCTAATCAGCCCCAGCATTTT
CASSPGPNQPQHF
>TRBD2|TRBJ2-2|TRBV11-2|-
TGTGCCAGCAGCTTAAGACTAGCGGGAGTGGGCACCGGGGAGCTGTTTTTT
CASSLRLAGVGTGELFF